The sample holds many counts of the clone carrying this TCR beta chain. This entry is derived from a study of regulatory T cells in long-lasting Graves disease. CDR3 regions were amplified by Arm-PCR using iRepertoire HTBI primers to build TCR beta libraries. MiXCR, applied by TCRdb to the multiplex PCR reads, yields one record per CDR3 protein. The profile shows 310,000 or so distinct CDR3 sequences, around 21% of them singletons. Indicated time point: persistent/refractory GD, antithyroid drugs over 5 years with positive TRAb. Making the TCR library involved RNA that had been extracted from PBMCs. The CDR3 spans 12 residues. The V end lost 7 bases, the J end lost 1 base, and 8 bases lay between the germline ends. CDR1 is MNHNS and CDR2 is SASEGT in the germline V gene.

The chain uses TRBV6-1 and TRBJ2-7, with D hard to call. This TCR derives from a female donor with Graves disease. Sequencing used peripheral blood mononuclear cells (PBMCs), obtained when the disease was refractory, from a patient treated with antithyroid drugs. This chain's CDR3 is CASNVPSYEQYF. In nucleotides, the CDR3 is TGTGCCAGCAACGTCCCTTCCTACGAGCAGTACTTC.